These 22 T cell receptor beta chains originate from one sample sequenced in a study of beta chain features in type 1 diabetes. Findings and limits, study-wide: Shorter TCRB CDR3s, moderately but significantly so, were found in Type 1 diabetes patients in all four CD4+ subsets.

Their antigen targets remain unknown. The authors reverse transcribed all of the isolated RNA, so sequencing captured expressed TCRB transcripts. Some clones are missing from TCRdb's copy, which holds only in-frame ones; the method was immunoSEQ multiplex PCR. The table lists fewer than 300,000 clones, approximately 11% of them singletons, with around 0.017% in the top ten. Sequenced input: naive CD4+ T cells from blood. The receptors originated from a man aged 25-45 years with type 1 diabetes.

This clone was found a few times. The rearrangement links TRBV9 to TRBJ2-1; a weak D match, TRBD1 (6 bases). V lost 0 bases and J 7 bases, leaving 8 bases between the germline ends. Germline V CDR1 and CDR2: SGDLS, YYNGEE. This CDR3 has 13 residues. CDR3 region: CASSVAGQNEQFF. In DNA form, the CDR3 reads TGTGCCAGCAGCGTAGCAGGACAGAATGAGCAGTTCTTC. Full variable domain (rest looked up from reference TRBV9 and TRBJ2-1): DSGVTQTPKHLITATGQRVTLRCSPRSGDLSVYWYQQSLDQGLQFLIQYYNGEERAKGNILERFSAQQFPDLHSELNLSSLELGDSALYFCASSVAGQNEQFFGPGTRLTVL.

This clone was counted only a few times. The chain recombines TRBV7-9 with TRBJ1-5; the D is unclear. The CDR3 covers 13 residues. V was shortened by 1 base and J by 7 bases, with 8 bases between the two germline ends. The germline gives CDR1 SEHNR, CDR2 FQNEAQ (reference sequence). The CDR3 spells CASSLESSQPQHF. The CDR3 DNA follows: TGTGCCAGCAGCTTAGAATCCTCCCAGCCCCAGCATTTT.

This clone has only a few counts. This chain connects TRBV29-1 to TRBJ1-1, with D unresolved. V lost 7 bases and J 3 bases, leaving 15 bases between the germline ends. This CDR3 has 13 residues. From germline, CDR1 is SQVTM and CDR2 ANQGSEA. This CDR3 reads CSAKSSGHTEAFF. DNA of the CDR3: TGCAGCGCTAAATCAAGCGGGCACACTGAAGCTTTCTTT.

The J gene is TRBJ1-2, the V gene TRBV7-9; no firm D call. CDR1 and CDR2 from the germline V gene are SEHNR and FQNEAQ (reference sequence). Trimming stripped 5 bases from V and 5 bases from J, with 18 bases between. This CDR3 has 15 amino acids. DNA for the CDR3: TGTGCCAGCAGCGTCTTTTCGGGGAATGGATATGGCTACACCTTC. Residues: CASSVFSGNGYGYTF.

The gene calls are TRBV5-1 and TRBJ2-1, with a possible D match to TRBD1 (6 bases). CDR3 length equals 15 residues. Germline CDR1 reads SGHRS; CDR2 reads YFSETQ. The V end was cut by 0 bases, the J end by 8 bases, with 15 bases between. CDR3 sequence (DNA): TGCGCCAGCAGCTTGGGTCAGGGGTCTTCCGATGAGCAGTTCTTC. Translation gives CASSLGQGSSDEQFF.

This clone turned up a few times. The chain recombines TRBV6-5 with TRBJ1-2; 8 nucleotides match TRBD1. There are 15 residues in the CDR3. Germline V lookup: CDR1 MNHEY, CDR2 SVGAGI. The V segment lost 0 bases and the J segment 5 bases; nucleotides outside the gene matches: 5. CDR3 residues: CASSYSKTGGYGYTF. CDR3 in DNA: TGTGCCAGCAGTTACTCGAAAACAGGGGGTTATGGCTACACCTTC.

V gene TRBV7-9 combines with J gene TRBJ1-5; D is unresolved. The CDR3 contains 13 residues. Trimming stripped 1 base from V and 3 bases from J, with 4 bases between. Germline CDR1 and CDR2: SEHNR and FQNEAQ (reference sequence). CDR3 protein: CASSLGLNQPQHF. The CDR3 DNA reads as TGTGCCAGCAGCTTAGGTCTCAATCAGCCCCAGCATTTT.

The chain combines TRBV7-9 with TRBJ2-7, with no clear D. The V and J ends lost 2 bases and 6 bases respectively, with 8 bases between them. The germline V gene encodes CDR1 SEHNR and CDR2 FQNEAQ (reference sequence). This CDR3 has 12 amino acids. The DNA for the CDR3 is TGTGCCAGCAGCTTAAGTCAGGCCGAGCAGTACTTC. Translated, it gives CASSLSQAEQYF.

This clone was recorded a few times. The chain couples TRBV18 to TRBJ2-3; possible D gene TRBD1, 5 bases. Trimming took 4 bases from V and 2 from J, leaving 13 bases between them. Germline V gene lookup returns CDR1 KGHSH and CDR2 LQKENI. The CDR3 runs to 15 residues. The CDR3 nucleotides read TGTGCCAGCTCACTAGGGGATCCGTTCACAGATACGCAGTATTTT. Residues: CASSLGDPFTDTQYF.

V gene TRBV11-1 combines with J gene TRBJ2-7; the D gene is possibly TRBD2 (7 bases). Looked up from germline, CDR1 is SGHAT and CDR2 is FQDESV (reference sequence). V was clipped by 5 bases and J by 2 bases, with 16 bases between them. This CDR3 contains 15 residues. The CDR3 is CASSRGAVEAYEQYF. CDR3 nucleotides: TGTGCCAGCAGCCGGGGGGCCGTGGAGGCCTACGAGCAGTACTTC.

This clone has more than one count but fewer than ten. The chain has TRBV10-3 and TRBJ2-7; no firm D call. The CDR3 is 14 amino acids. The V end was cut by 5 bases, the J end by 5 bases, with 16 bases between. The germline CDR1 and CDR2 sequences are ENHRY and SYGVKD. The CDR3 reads CAISRSNSRDEQYF. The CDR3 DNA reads TGTGCCATCAGTCGATCGAATAGTCGCGACGAGCAGTACTTC.

Here the CDR3 reads CASGDHRGTNYGYTF. The CDR3 DNA follows: TGTGCCAGCGGGGACCACAGGGGGACCAACTATGGCTACACCTTC. The chain uses TRBV6-5 and TRBJ1-2; the match to TRBD1 covers 8 bases. The CDR3 contains 15 residues. V was clipped by 8 bases and J by 2 bases; unmatched bases: 10. Germline lookup yields CDR1 MNHEY and CDR2 SVGAGI.

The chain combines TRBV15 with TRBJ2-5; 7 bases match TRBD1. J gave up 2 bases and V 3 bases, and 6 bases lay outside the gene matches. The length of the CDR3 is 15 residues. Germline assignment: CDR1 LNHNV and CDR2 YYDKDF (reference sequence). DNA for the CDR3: TGTGCCACCAGCAGCGGGACAGACCTGCAAGAGACCCAGTACTTC. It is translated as CATSSGTDLQETQYF.

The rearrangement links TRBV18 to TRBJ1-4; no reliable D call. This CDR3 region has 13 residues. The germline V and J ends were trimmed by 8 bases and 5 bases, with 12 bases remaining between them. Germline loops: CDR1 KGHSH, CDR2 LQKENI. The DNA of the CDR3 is TGTGCCAGCACCTCAGGTTTCAATGAAAAACTGTTTTTT. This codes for CASTSGFNEKLFF.

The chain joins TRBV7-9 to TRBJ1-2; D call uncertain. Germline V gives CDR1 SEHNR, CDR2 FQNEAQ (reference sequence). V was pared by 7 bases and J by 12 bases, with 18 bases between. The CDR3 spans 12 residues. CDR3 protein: CASTPDRLEDTF. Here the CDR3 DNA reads TGTGCCAGCACGCCCGACCGGCTCGAGGACACCTTC.

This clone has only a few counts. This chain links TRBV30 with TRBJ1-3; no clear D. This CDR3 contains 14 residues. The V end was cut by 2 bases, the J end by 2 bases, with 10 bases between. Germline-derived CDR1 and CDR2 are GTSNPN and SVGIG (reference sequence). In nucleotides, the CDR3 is TGTGCCTGGAGTAAGGTTAGCACTGGAAACACCATATATTTT. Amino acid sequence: CAWSKVSTGNTIYF.

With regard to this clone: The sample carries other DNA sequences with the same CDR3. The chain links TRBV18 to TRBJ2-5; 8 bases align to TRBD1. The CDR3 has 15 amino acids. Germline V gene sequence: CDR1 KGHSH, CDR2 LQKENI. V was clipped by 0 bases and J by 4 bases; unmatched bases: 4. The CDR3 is CASSPPGQGGETQYF. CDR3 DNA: TGTGCCAGCTCACCACCCGGACAGGGAGGAGAGACCCAGTACTTC. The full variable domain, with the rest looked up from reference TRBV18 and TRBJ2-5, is NAGVMQNPRHLVRRRGQEARLRCSPMKGHSHVYWYRQLPEEGLKFMVYLQKENIIDESGMPKERFSAEFPKEGPSILRIQQVVRGDSAAYFCASSPPGQGGETQYFGPGTRLLVL.

For the CDR3, the DNA is TGTGCCAGCAGCCCTCCGGGCGGGGGGGCCGGGGAGACCCAGTACTTC. It translates to CASSPPGGGAGETQYF. V is TRBV7-9 and J is TRBJ2-5; TRBD2 matches at 9 bases. CDR3 size: 16 residues. Germline-derived CDR1 and CDR2 are SEHNR and FQNEAQ (reference sequence). V gave up 5 bases and J gave up 5 bases; unmatched junction bases: 12.

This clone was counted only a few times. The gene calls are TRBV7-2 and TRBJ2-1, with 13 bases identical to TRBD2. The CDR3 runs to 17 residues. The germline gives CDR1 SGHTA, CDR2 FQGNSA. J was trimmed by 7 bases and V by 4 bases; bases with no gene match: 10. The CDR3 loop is CASSSTPLAGGRNEQFF. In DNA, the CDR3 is TGTGCCAGCAGCTCAACCCCACTAGCGGGGGGGCGAAATGAGCAGTTCTTC.

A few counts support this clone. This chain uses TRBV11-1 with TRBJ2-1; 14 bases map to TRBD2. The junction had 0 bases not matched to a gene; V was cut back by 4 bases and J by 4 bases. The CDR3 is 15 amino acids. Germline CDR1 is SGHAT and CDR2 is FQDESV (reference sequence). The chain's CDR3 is CASSWTSGGYNEQFF. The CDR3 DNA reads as TGTGCCAGCAGCTGGACTAGCGGGGGGTACAATGAGCAGTTCTTC. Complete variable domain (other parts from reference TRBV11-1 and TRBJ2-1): EAEVAQSPRYKITEKSQAVAFWCDPISGHATLYWYRQILGQGPELLVQFQDESVVDDSQLPKDRFSAERLKGVDSTLKIQPAELGDSAMYLCASSWTSGGYNEQFFGPGTRLTVL.

The CDR3 region has the DNA TGCGCCAGTGGAGGGGACGAGGGCATTCAGTACTTC. The encoded protein is CASGGDEGIQYF. The V gene is TRBV5-1, the J gene TRBJ2-4; perhaps TRBD2 as D (6 bases). Between the trimmed V and J ends, which lost 8 bases and 9 bases, there was a span of 15 bases. The CDR3 loop spans 12 amino acids. CDR1 SGHRS and CDR2 YFSETQ come from the germline V gene.

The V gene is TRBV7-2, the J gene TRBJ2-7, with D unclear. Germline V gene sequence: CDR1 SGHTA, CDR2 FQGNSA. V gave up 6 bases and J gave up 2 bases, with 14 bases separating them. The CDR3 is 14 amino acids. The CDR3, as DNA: TGTGCCAGCAGTCCAGACTGGCACCCCTACGAGCAGTACTTC. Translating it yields CASSPDWHPYEQYF.